This T cell receptor (beta chain) derives from a study of cytomegalovirus exposure and HLA in healthy donors. Overall study: A prior study identified 110 million or so unique TCR beta sequences from about 200 million T cells. General observations from the study: Sequencing likely caused a cluster of highly shared sequence variants. Later analysis showed most CMV-associated TCR beta chains appearing HLA-restricted.

This CDR3 has 14 residues. Germline lookup yields CDR1 SGHKS and CDR2 YYEKEE (reference sequence). V was pared by 2 bases and J by 4 bases, with 1 base of the junction left unmatched. This PCR relied on a set of 60 Vbeta primers and 13 Jbeta primers. Authors' data handling: In a later analysis, about 12 million of approximately 80 million unique beta chains occurred in at least two donors. TCRdb's table, derived via immunoSEQ multiplex PCR, lists solely in-frame clones and lacks some. V and J calls and clone size follow that table, whereas D and trimming were derived from the DNA. The sample lists approximately 85,000 clones, about 80% occurring once. Concerning this clone itself: Its target is not known.

The sequencing input was PBMCs. The TCR originated in a middle-aged man in good health and CMV-seropositive. The chain combines TRBV5-5 with TRBJ2-3; 10 bases match TRBD2. This CDR3 is CASSLAGGPDTQYF. The CDR3 coding sequence is TGTGCCAGCAGCTTAGCGGGAGGGCCAGATACGCAGTATTTT.